Presented here are 9 T cell receptor beta chains from one specimen sequenced in a study of beta chain features in type 1 diabetes. Notes on the study in general: TCRB CDR3s were moderately but significantly shorter in Type 1 diabetes patients in all four CD4+ subsets.

These receptors' antigens are unknown. The isolated RNA, all of it, was reverse transcribed, so expressed TCRB transcripts were what got sequenced. Some clones are missing from TCRdb's copy, which holds only in-frame ones; the method was immunoSEQ multiplex PCR. The data contain under 300,000 clones, approximately 24% of them seen just once; the ten biggest clones take up 0.012%. Sequencing was done on a sample of naive CD4+ T cells from blood. Receptors originate from a woman aged 25-40 years with type 1 diabetes.

The CDR3 is CASSPRTGMGNQPQHF. The CDR3 DNA follows: TGTGCCAGCAGCCCCCGGACAGGGATGGGCAATCAGCCCCAGCATTTT. The chain combines TRBV11-3 with TRBJ1-5, with 8 bases identical to TRBD1. This CDR3 spans 16 amino acids. CDR1 is SGHNT, CDR2 YENEEA, per germline. With 5 bases clipped from V and 2 bases from J, the junction kept 8 bases outside the gene matches.

The chain links TRBV15 to TRBJ2-1, with no clear D. This CDR3 is 13 amino acids long. Trimming took off 5 bases at V and 7 bases at J, with 12 bases between the two ends. CDR1 and CDR2 from the germline V gene are LNHNV and YYDKDF (reference sequence). CDR3 loop: CATSLQWRNEQFF. The CDR3 DNA reads TGTGCCACCAGCTTGCAGTGGCGGAATGAGCAGTTCTTC.

This rearrangement joins TRBV19 to TRBJ1-2, with a weak D call TRBD1 (5 bases). Germline CDR1 is LNHDA and CDR2 is SQIVND (reference sequence). The CDR3 has 14 amino acids. Trimming pared 5 bases from V and 4 bases from J, leaving 14 bases between. CDR3 nucleotide sequence: TGTGCCAGTAGTCAGATCGGGGGTAGCTATGGCTACACCTTC. Encoded protein: CASSQIGGSYGYTF.

The sample holds a few counts of this clone. CDR3 coding DNA: TGCGCCAGCAGCCGAGACAGATCCTACGAGCAGTACTTC. Its protein product is CASSRDRSYEQYF. The chain employs TRBV4-1 and TRBJ2-7; D perhaps matches TRBD1 (5 bases). The germline V and J ends were trimmed by 4 bases and 1 base, with 8 bases remaining between them. CDR1 is MGHRA, CDR2 YSYEKL, per germline. The CDR3 runs 13 residues.

This clone was found a few times. J is TRBJ1-1 and V is TRBV5-1, with D tentatively TRBD1 (5 bases). Trimming cost V 3 bases and J 5 bases, with 14 bases left between them. The CDR3 is 14 amino acids. The germline V gene encodes CDR1 SGHRS and CDR2 YFSETQ. The CDR3 loop reads CASSSNTGWTEAFF. Written as DNA, the CDR3 is TGCGCCAGCAGCTCCAACACAGGATGGACTGAAGCTTTCTTT.

This clone showed up just a few times. The chain uses TRBV9 and TRBJ2-5; a possible D gene is TRBD1 (6 bases). This CDR3 has 14 amino acids. Trimming removed 4 bases at V and 2 bases at J, with 12 bases between. Germline loops: CDR1 SGDLS, CDR2 YYNGEE. For the CDR3, the DNA is TGTGCCAGCAGCCCCCGACAGGAACAAGAGACCCAGTACTTC. Its translation: CASSPRQEQETQYF.

The chain uses TRBV29-1 and TRBJ1-2, with D perhaps matching TRBD1 (5 bases). Trimming shortened V by 4 bases and J by 8 bases, and 20 bases separated the two germline ends. CDR1 is SQVTM and CDR2 is ANQGSEA in the germline V gene. This CDR3 is built from 14 residues. The CDR3 here is CSVGTGPSPEGYTF. In DNA, the CDR3 is TGCAGCGTTGGTACAGGTCCTAGTCCCGAGGGCTACACCTTC.

The chain uses TRBV6-1 and TRBJ2-6; 12 bases match TRBD2. V lost 3 bases to trimming and J lost 4 bases; unmatched junction nucleotides: 10. The CDR3 is 19 residues long. The germline V gene encodes CDR1 MNHNS and CDR2 SASEGT. In DNA form, the CDR3 reads TGTGCCAGCAGTGACCTAGCGGGAGGGCCCACGAGAGGGGCCAACGTCCTGACTTTC. Encoded protein: CASSDLAGGPTRGANVLTF.

The rearrangement uses TRBV7-2 and TRBJ2-1; D remains unclear. In germline, CDR1 is SGHTA, CDR2 FQGNSA. This CDR3 contains 11 residues. V dropped 5 bases and J dropped 6 bases, with 5 bases sitting between them. CDR3 coding DNA: TGTGCCAGCAGCCTACTCAATGAGCAGTTCTTC. Protein: CASSLLNEQFF.